These 27 T cell receptor beta chains share one sample of origin, sequenced in a study of chemoradiotherapy in HPV16-positive cancers. Here immunoSEQ multiplex PCR was the method, and the copy in TCRdb shows in-frame clones only, minus some. The sample has about 11,000 clones; about 68% are singletons. This specimen was taken from a patient who underwent chemoradiotherapy. The receptors here all came from a human donor with HPV-associated anogenital cancer.

This CDR3 is CAGQGLAGAAGTGELFF. The CDR3 DNA sequence: TGTGCCGGCCAGGGCCTAGCGGGAGCCGCGGGGACCGGGGAGCTGTTTTTT. This rearrangement joins TRBV5-4 to TRBJ2-2; 10 positions match TRBD2. The CDR3 contains 17 residues. Germline loops: CDR1 SGHNT, CDR2 YYREEE (reference sequence). V gave up 10 bases and J gave up 5 bases; unmatched junction bases: 17.

The V call is TRBV5-5, the J call TRBJ1-5, with D unresolved. Trimming cost V 4 bases and J 0 bases, with 11 bases left between them. Germline V gene lookup returns CDR1 SGHKS and CDR2 YYEKEE (reference sequence). The CDR3 is 15 amino acids. The CDR3 coding sequence is TGTGCCAGCAGCACGGGGTGGTATAGCAATCAGCCCCAGCATTTT. This codes for CASSTGWYSNQPQHF.

The chain uses TRBV7-9 and TRBJ2-4, with 9 bases lining up with TRBD2. J lost 7 bases, V lost 5 bases, and 6 bases had no gene match. Germline CDR1 reads SEHNR; CDR2 reads FQNEAQ (reference sequence). The CDR3 has 14 residues. The chain's CDR3 is CASSNLAGVNIQYF. CDR3 sequence (DNA): TGTGCCAGCAGCAACTTAGCGGGAGTTAACATTCAGTACTTC.

This chain joins TRBV25-1 and TRBJ2-1; 9 positions agree with TRBD2. The CDR3 contains 16 residues. Trimming removed 7 bases from V and 2 bases from J; junction bases left unmatched: 9. The germline V gene encodes CDR1 MGHDK and CDR2 SYGVNS. The CDR3 protein is CASMGLGTSPYNEQFF. The CDR3 region has the DNA TGTGCCAGCATGGGACTTGGGACTAGCCCCTACAATGAGCAGTTCTTC.

The chain is built from TRBV21-1 and TRBJ2-7. TRBV21-1 has pseudogene status. CDR3 length equals 9 residues. The CDR3 reads CASSTEQYF. The CDR3 nucleotides are TGTGCCAGCAGTACCGAGCAGTACTTC.

This clone was recorded a few times. The rearrangement joins TRBV5-1 to TRBJ1-2, with a possible D match to TRBD1 (5 bases). CDR1 is SGHRS, CDR2 YFSETQ, per germline. This CDR3 region has 13 residues. The germline V and J ends were trimmed by 0 bases and 6 bases, with 9 bases remaining between them. CDR3: CASSLGQGDGYTF. In nucleotides, the CDR3 is TGCGCCAGCAGCTTGGGTCAGGGAGATGGCTACACCTTC.

The CDR3 region is CASSLWGPPYEQYF. The CDR3 DNA follows: TGTGCCAGCAGCCTCTGGGGTCCTCCCTACGAGCAGTACTTC. This chain uses TRBV7-2 with TRBJ2-7, with no clear D. The ends were cut back, 5 bases at V and 2 bases at J, with 13 bases in the middle. CDR1 is SGHTA, CDR2 FQGNSA, per germline. The CDR3 loop spans 14 amino acids. The full variable domain, with the rest looked up from reference TRBV7-2 and TRBJ2-7, is GAGVSQSPSNKVTEKGKDVELRCDPISGHTALYWYRQSLGQGLEFLIYFQGNSAPDKSGLPSDRFSAERTGGSVSTLTIQRTQQEDSAVYLCASSLWGPPYEQYFGPGTRLTVT.

V gene TRBV7-3 combines with J gene TRBJ2-2; D uncertain. With 1 base removed from V and 3 bases from J, the gap between germline ends came to 9 bases. The CDR3 consists of 15 residues. The germline V gene encodes CDR1 SGHTA and CDR2 FQGTGA. CDR3 loop: CASSLISGDTGELFF. CDR3 sequence (DNA): TGTGCCAGCAGCTTAATCTCTGGGGACACCGGGGAGCTGTTTTTT.

The chain recombines TRBV6-1 with TRBJ2-3, with D possibly being TRBD2 (5 bases). Trimming removed 3 bases from V and 6 bases from J, with 22 bases in between. There are 17 residues in the CDR3. Germline CDR1 and CDR2: MNHNS and SASEGT. The chain's CDR3 is CASSDPSTGGHGDTQYF. CDR3 DNA sequence: TGTGCCAGCAGTGATCCCTCCACGGGCGGGCACGGGGATACGCAGTATTTT.

V gene TRBV6-1 combines with J gene TRBJ1-5; D is perhaps TRBD1 (5 bases). Trimming took off 3 bases at V and 3 bases at J, with 12 bases between the two ends. Looked up from germline, CDR1 is MNHNS and CDR2 is SASEGT. This CDR3 has 15 residues. The CDR3 region has the DNA TGTGCCAGCAGTGAGATTAGGGGATCCAATCAGCCCCAGCATTTT. Its protein is CASSEIRGSNQPQHF.

The J gene is TRBJ1-1, the V gene TRBV15; D ambiguous. The V end lost 1 base, the J end lost 3 bases, and 12 bases lay between the germline ends. The germline V gene encodes CDR1 LNHNV and CDR2 YYDKDF (reference sequence). The CDR3 contains 15 residues. The CDR3 loop is CATSRGAGWDTEAFF. CDR3 nucleotide sequence: TGTGCCACCAGCAGAGGGGCGGGTTGGGACACTGAAGCTTTCTTT.

The genes are TRBV7-9 and TRBJ2-5; tentatively, D is TRBD2 (6 bases). Trimming removed 3 bases at V and 4 bases at J, with 18 bases between. The germline gives CDR1 SEHNR, CDR2 FQNEAQ (reference sequence). The CDR3 extends over 16 amino acids. CDR3 nucleotide sequence: TGTGCCAGCAGCTTCCGGGCATTACGGGGAGGAGAGACCCAGTACTTC. The encoded protein is CASSFRALRGGETQYF. Drawing the rest from reference TRBV7-9 and TRBJ2-5, the complete variable domain is DTGVSQNPRHKITKRGQNVTFRCDPISEHNRLYWYRQTLGQGPEFLTYFQNEAQLEKSRLLSDRFSAERPKGSFSTLEIQRTEQGDSAMYLCASSFRALRGGETQYFGPGTRLLVL.

The V and J genes are TRBV30 and TRBJ2-6, with a possible D match to TRBD2 (6 bases). The germline V gene has CDR1 GTSNPN and CDR2 SVGIG (reference sequence). Trimming pared 6 bases from V and 2 bases from J, leaving 11 bases between. The CDR3 extends over 14 amino acids. The CDR3 coding sequence is TGTGCCTGCCAACTAGCTGCTGGGGCCAACGTCCTGACTTTC. It encodes CACQLAAGANVLTF.

The chain joins TRBV29-1 to TRBJ1-1; TRBD1 might be the D (5 bases). Trimming shortened V by 4 bases and J by 2 bases, and 8 bases separated the two germline ends. The length of the CDR3 is 12 residues. From germline, CDR1 is SQVTM and CDR2 ANQGSEA. CDR3 loop: CSVGQINTEAFF. DNA for the CDR3: TGCAGCGTTGGACAGATAAACACTGAAGCTTTCTTT.

This clone was detected a few times. The rearrangement uses TRBV11-2 and TRBJ2-5; D not resolved. V gave up 5 bases and J gave up 5 bases, with 6 bases separating them. Per germline, CDR1 SGHAT and CDR2 FQNNGV. There are 11 residues in the CDR3. The CDR3 bases are TGTGCCAGCAGCCCCCGGGAGACCCAGTACTTC. Encoded protein: CASSPRETQYF.

The CDR3 here is CASSLALGSSYNEQFF. The CDR3 DNA reads as TGTGCCAGCAGCTTAGCCCTGGGGAGCTCCTACAATGAGCAGTTCTTC. V gene TRBV7-2 combines with J gene TRBJ2-1; a weak D match, TRBD2 (5 bases). CDR3 length: 16 residues. The germline gives CDR1 SGHTA, CDR2 FQGNSA. The V end was cut by 0 bases, the J end by 0 bases, with 9 bases between.

V is TRBV28 and J is TRBJ1-1; unclear D gene. Trimming cost V 2 bases and J 2 bases, with 6 bases left between them. This CDR3 region has 13 residues. Germline V lookup: CDR1 MDHEN, CDR2 SYDVKM. The CDR3 DNA sequence: TGTGCCAGCAGTTTACCAGGAAACACTGAAGCTTTCTTT. This codes for CASSLPGNTEAFF.

The gene calls are TRBV19 and TRBJ2-7; either TRBD1 or TRBD2 may fit D (5 bases each). Germline CDR1 LNHDA, CDR2 SQIVND (reference sequence). V lost 1 base and J lost 10, with 20 bases in between. This CDR3 comprises 15 residues. The CDR3 bases are TGTGCCAGTAGTATAGTCCCGGCGTCGGGGCAAGTACAGTACGTC. Translation: CASSIVPASGQVQYV.

The chain recombines TRBV28 with TRBJ1-2; the match to TRBD1 covers 7 bases. The junction had 11 bases not matched to a gene; V was cut back by 5 bases and J by 5 bases. The CDR3 totals 15 residues. Germline lookup yields CDR1 MDHEN and CDR2 SYDVKM. This CDR3 is CASSGSGAGGYGYTF. The CDR3, as DNA: TGTGCCAGCAGTGGGAGTGGGGCAGGGGGTTATGGCTACACCTTC.

The chain links TRBV4-1 to TRBJ2-4; possibly TRBD2 for D (6 bases). The CDR3 spans 15 residues. Trimming pared 2 bases from V and 0 bases from J, leaving 8 bases between. Germline V gene sequence: CDR1 MGHRA, CDR2 YSYEKL. The CDR3 DNA sequence: TGCGCCAGCAGCCAAAGGGGACTAGCCAAAAACATTCAGTACTTC. It translates to CASSQRGLAKNIQYF.

The CDR3: CASGLVPGDLQPQHF. CDR3 nucleotide sequence: TGTGCTAGTGGTTTGGTACCGGGTGACCTTCAGCCCCAGCATTTT. The chain uses TRBV12-5 and TRBJ1-5; D gene ambiguous. The length of the CDR3 is 15 residues. Trimming removed 0 bases at V and 6 bases at J, with 12 bases between. Germline values: CDR1 LGHNT, CDR2 FRNRAP.

The chain's CDR3 is CASVAGTSSYNEQFF. Written as DNA, the CDR3 is TGTGCCAGCGTGGCGGGGACAAGCTCCTACAATGAGCAGTTCTTC. V gene TRBV6-6 combines with J gene TRBJ2-1; either TRBD1 or TRBD2 may supply D (6 bases each). The germline gives CDR1 MNHNY, CDR2 SVGAGI (reference sequence). The CDR3 is made up of 15 amino acids. Trimming took 8 bases from V and 0 from J, leaving 14 bases between them.

The chain couples TRBV7-6 to TRBJ1-6; D possibly corresponds to TRBD1 (5 bases). This CDR3 is 15 amino acids long. The germline V and J ends were trimmed by 2 bases and 10 bases, with 15 bases remaining between them. Germline V gene data show CDR1 as SGHVS and CDR2 as FNYEAQ. In nucleotides, the CDR3 is TGTGCCAGCAGCTTACGGGGGAGTCGAGCCTCACCCCTCCACTTT. Protein: CASSLRGSRASPLHF.

The V call is TRBV6-4, the J call TRBJ1-1, with no clear D. This CDR3 spans 13 amino acids. Between the trimmed V and J ends, which lost 3 bases and 1 base, there was a span of 6 bases. Germline CDR1 and CDR2: MRHNA and SNTAGT. The CDR3 reads CASSERKNTEAFF. In nucleotides, the CDR3 is TGTGCCAGCAGTGAAAGGAAGAACACTGAAGCTTTCTTT.

This chain uses TRBV19 with TRBJ1-1; D call uncertain. Germline V CDR1 and CDR2: LNHDA, SQIVND (reference sequence). Trimming pared 6 bases from V and 0 bases from J, leaving 11 bases between. The CDR3 is 14 amino acids. CDR3 in amino acids: CASRPPELNTEAFF. DNA of the CDR3: TGTGCCAGTAGACCTCCCGAATTGAACACTGAAGCTTTCTTT.

This clone showed up just a few times. This sequence joins TRBV19 and TRBJ2-7; no clear D gene. The V and J ends lost 3 bases and 4 bases respectively, with 7 bases between them. This CDR3 comprises 12 residues. Germline loops: CDR1 LNHDA, CDR2 SQIVND (reference sequence). The CDR3 DNA follows: TGTGCCAGTAGTATCACGCCGTACGAGCAGTACTTC. This codes for CASSITPYEQYF.

This clone occurred a few times. The chain is built from TRBV9 and TRBJ1-1; D uncertain. Germline loops: CDR1 SGDLS, CDR2 YYNGEE. Trimming pared 4 bases from V and 3 bases from J, leaving 13 bases between. The CDR3 has 14 amino acids. CDR3 DNA: TGTGCCAGCAGCTCCGCGGCCTGGGACACTGAAGCTTTCTTT. Encoded protein: CASSSAAWDTEAFF.